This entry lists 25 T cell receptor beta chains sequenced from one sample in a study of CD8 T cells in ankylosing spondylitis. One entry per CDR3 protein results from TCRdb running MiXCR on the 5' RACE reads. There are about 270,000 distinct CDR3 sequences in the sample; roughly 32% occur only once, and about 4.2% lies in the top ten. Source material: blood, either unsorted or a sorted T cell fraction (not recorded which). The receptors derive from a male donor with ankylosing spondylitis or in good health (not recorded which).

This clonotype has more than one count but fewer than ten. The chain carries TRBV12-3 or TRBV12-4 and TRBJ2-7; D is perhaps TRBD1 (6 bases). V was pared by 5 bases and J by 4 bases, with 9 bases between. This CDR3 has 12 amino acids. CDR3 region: CASSARGYEQYF. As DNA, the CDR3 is TGTGCCAGCAGTGCCAGGGGTTACGAGCAGTACTTC.

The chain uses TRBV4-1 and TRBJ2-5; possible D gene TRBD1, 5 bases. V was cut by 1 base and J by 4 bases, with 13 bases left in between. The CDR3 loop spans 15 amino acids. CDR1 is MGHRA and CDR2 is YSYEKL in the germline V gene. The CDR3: CASSQVSRVGETQYF. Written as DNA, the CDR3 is TGCGCCAGCAGCCAAGTTTCCAGGGTGGGAGAGACCCAGTACTTC.

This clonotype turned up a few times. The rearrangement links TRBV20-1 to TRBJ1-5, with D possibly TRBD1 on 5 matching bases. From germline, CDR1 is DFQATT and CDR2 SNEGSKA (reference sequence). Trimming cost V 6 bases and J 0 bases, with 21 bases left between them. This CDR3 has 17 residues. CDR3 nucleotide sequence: TGCAGTGCCCGGGAGGTTGGGGGGTGGACTAGCAATCAGCCCCAGCATTTT. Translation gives CSAREVGGWTSNQPQHF.

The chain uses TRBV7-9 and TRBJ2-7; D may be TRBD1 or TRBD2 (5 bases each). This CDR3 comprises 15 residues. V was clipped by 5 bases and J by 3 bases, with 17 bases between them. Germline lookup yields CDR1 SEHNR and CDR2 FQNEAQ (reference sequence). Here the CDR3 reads CASSREGGGSYEQYF. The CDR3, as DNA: TGTGCCAGCAGCCGGGAAGGTGGGGGAAGCTACGAGCAGTACTTC.

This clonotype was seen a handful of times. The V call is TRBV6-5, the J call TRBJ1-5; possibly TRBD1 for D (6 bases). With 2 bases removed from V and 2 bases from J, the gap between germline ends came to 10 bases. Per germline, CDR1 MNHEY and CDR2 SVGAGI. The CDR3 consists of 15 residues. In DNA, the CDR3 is TGTGCCAGCAGTTACAGGGGGGCTGGCAATCAGCCCCAGCATTTT. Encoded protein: CASSYRGAGNQPQHF.

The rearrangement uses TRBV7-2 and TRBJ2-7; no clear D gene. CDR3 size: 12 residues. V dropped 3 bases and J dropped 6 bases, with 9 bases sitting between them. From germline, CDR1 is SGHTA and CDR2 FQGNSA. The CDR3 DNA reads TGTGCCAGCAGCTTTAGTCGGGCCGAGCAGTACTTC. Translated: CASSFSRAEQYF.

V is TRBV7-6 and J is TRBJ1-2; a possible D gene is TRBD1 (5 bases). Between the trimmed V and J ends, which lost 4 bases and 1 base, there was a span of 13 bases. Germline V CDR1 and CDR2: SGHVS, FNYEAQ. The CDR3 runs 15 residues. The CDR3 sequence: CASSSRAGYNYGYTF. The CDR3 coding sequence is TGTGCCAGCAGCTCCCGGGCAGGGTATAACTATGGCTACACCTTC.

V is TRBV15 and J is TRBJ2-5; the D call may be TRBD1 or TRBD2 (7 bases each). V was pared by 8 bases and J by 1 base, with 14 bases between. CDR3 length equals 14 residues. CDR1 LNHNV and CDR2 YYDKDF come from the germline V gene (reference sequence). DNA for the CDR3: TGTGCCACCTCCAGGGGGGGAGTCCAAGAGACCCAGTACTTC. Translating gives CATSRGGVQETQYF.

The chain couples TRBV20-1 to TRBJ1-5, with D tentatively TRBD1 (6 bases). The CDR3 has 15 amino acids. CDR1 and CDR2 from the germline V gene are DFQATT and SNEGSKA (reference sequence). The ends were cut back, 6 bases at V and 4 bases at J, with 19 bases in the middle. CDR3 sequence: CSAKVGGAPNQPQHF. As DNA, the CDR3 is TGCAGTGCCAAGGTTGGGGGGGCACCTAATCAGCCCCAGCATTTT.

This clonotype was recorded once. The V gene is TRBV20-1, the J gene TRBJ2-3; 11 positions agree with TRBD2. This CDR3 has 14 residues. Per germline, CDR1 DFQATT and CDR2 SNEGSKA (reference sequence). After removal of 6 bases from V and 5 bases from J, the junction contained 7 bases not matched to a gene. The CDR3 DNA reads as TGCAGTGCGCCACTAGCGGGGGTCCGAGATACGCAGTATTTT. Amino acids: CSAPLAGVRDTQYF.

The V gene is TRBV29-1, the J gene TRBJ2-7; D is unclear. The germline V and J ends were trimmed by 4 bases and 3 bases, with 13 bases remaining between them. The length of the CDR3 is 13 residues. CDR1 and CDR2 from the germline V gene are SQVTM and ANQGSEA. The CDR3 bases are TGCAGCGTTGCCGAGACGCATAGCTACGAGCAGTACTTC. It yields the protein CSVAETHSYEQYF.

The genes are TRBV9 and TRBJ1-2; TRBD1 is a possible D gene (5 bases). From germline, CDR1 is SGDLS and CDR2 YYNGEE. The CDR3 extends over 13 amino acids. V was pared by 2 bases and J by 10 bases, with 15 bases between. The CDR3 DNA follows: TGTGCCAGCAGCGTTTCTTTTGACAGTTACTACACCTTC. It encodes CASSVSFDSYYTF.

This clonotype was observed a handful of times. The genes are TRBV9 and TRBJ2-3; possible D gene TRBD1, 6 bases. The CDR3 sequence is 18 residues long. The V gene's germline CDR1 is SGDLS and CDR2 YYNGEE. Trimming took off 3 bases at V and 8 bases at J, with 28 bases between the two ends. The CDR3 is CASSARSTTGPVGGTQYF. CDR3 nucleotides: TGTGCCAGCAGCGCGAGGAGTACTACAGGGCCAGTAGGTGGTACGCAGTATTTT.

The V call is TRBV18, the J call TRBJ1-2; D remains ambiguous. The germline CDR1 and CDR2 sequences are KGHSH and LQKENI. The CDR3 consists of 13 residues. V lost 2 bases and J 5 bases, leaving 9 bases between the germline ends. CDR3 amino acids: CASSPEVNYGYTF. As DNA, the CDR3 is TGTGCCAGCTCACCAGAAGTGAATTATGGCTACACCTTC.

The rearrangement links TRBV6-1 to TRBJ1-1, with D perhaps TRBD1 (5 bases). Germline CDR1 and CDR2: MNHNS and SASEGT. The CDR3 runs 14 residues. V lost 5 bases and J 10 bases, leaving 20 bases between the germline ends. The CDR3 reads CASSQGVDRLRAFF. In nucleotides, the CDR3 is TGTGCCAGCAGTCAGGGAGTGGACCGACTGCGAGCTTTCTTT.

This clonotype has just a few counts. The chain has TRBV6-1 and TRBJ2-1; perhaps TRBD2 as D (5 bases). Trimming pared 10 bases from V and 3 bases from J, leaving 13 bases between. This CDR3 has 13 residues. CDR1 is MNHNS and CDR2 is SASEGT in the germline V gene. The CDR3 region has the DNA TGTGCCACCCGTGAGGGCTACTACAATGAGCAGTTCTTC. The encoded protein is CATREGYYNEQFF.

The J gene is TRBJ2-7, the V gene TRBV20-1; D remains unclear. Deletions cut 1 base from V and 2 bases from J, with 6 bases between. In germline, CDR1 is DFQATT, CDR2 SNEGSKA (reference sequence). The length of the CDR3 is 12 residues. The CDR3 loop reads CSARGRTYEQYF. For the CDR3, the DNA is TGCAGTGCTAGAGGGAGAACCTACGAGCAGTACTTC.

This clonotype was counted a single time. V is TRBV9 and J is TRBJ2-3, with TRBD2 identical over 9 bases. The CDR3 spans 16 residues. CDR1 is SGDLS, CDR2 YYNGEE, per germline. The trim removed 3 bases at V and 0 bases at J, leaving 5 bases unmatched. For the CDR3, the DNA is TGTGCCAGCAGCGCACGACTAGCGGCTAGCACAGATACGCAGTATTTT. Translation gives CASSARLAASTDTQYF.

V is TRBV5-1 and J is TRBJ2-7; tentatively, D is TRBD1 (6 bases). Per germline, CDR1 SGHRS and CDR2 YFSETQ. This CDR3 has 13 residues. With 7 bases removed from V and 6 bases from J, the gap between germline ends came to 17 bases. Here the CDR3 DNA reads TGCGCCAGCGGACCGGGACACGTAGCCGAGCAGTACTTC. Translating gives CASGPGHVAEQYF. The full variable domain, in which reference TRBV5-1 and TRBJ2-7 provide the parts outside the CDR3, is KAGVTQTPRYLIKTRGQQVTLSCSPISGHRSVSWYQQTPGQGLQFLFEYFSETQRNKGNFPGRFSGRQFSNSRSEMNVSTLELGDSALYLCASGPGHVAEQYFGPGTRLTVT.

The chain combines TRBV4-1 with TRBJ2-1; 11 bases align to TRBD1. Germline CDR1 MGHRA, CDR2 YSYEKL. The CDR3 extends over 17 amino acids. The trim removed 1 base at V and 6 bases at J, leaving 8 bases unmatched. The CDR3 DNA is TGCGCCAGCAGCCAAGGGACAGGGGGCGGAGGGCGCAATGAGCAGTTCTTC. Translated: CASSQGTGGGGRNEQFF.

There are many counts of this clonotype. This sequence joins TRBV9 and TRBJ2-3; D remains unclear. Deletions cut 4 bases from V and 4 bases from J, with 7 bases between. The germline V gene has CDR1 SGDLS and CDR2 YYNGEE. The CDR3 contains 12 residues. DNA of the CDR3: TGTGCCAGCAGCTCCGAGTCAGATACGCAGTATTTT. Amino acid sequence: CASSSESDTQYF.

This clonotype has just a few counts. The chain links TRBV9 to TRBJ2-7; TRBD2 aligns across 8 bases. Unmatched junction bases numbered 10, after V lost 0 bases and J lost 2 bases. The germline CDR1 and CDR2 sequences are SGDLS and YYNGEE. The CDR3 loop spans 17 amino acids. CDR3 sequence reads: CASSVEPLRGGPYEQYF. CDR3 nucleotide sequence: TGTGCCAGCAGCGTAGAGCCACTTCGGGGGGGCCCCTACGAGCAGTACTTC. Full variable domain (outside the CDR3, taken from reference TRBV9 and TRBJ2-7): DSGVTQTPKHLITATGQRVTLRCSPRSGDLSVYWYQQSLDQGLQFLIQYYNGEERAKGNILERFSAQQFPDLHSELNLSSLELGDSALYFCASSVEPLRGGPYEQYFGPGTRLTVT.

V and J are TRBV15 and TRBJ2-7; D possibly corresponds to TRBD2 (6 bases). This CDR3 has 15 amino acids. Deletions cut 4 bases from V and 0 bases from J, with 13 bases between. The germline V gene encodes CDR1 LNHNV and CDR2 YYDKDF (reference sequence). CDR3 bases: TGTGCCACCAGCAAGAGGGACTCCGGCTCCTACGAGCAGTACTTC. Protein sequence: CATSKRDSGSYEQYF.

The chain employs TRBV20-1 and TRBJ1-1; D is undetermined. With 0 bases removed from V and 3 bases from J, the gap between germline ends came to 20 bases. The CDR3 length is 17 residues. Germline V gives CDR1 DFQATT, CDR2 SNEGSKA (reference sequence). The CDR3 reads CSARDIYSLSGHTEAFF. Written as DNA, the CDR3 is TGCAGTGCTAGAGATATTTATTCCCTCTCGGGCCACACTGAAGCTTTCTTT.

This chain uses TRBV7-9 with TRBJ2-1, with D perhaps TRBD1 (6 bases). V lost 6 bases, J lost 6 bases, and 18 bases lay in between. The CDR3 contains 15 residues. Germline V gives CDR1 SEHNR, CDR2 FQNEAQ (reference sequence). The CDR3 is CASSSGQPFRNEQFF. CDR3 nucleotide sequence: TGTGCCAGCAGTTCAGGACAGCCCTTCCGCAATGAGCAGTTCTTC.